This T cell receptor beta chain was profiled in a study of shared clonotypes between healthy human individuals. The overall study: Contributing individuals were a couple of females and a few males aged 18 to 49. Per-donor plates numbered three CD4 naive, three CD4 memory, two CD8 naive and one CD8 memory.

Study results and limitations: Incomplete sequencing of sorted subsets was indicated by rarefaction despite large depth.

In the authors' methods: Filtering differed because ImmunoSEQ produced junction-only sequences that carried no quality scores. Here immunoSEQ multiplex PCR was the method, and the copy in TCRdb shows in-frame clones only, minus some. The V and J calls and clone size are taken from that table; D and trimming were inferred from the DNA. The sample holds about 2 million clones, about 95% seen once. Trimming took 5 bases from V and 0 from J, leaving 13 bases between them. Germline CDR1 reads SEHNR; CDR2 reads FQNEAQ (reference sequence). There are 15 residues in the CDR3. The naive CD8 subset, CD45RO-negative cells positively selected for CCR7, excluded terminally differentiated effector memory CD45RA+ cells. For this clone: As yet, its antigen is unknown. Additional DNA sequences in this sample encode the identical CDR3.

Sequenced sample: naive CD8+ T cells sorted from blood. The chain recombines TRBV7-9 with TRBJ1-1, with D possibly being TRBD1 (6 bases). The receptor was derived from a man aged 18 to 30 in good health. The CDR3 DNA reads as TGTGCCAGCAGCCTTTTGCAGGGGATGAACACTGAAGCTTTCTTT. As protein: CASSLLQGMNTEAFF.